A single sample gave rise to the 28 T cell receptor beta chains below, sequenced in a study of blood T cell repertoires in COVID-19. The protocol was immunoSEQ multiplex PCR, while the TCRdb copy is restricted to in-frame clones and leaves out a portion. The data show 300,000 to 400,000 clones, with 88% seen just once and 1.2% held by the top ten. The sample comprised PBMCs or T cells enriched from blood (not recorded which). The receptor source for this set is a woman between 18 and 29 years old who had recovered from COVID-19.

In nucleotides, the CDR3 is TGTGCCAGTAGTTACAGGGGGAACACCGGGGAGCTGTTTTTT. Protein product: CASSYRGNTGELFF. J is TRBJ2-2 and V is TRBV19, with TRBD1 identical over 7 bases. The CDR3 is made up of 14 amino acids. Germline CDR1 LNHDA, CDR2 SQIVND (reference sequence). Losses at the gene ends were 5 bases for V and 1 base for J; bases not matched to a gene: 1.

DNA for the CDR3: TGTGCCAGCAGCTCTGGACAGGGCACACTTCCCCTCCACTTT. Its protein product is CASSSGQGTLPLHF. This chain links TRBV6-5 with TRBJ1-6, with 8 positions matching TRBD1. V trimming: 6 bases; J trimming: 13 bases; junction bases outside the gene matches: 11. CDR1 MNHEY and CDR2 SVGAGI come from the germline V gene. This CDR3 contains 14 residues.

Comment on this clone: This may arise from a read error, as a much more abundant clone is one base away. The sample holds other DNA sequences that translate to the same CDR3. V is TRBV6-2 or TRBV6-3 and J is TRBJ2-7; TRBD1 agrees at 11 bases. This CDR3 is built from 14 residues. Germline assignment: CDR1 MNHEY and CDR2 SVGEGT. The V segment lost 2 bases and the J segment 4 bases; nucleotides outside the gene matches: 1. CDR3 in amino acids: CASSYGTGGYEQYF. Here the CDR3 DNA reads TGTGCCAGCAGTTACGGGACAGGGGGTTACGAGCAGTACTTC.

The chain uses TRBV7-9 and TRBJ1-2; 8 nucleotides agree with TRBD1. The CDR3 totals 11 residues. The V gene's germline CDR1 is SEHNR and CDR2 FQNEAQ (reference sequence). The trim removed 7 bases at V and 8 bases at J, leaving 3 bases unmatched. CDR3 loop: CASTQGAGYTF. CDR3 nucleotide sequence: TGTGCCAGCACCCAGGGGGCCGGCTACACCTTC. The entire variable domain, with the rest obtained from reference TRBV7-9 and TRBJ1-2, is as follows: DTGVSQNPRHKITKRGQNVTFRCDPISEHNRLYWYRQTLGQGPEFLTYFQNEAQLEKSRLLSDRFSAERPKGSFSTLEIQRTEQGDSAMYLCASTQGAGYTFGSGTRLTVV.

V usage is TRBV15 and J usage is TRBJ1-1; D not certain. The length of the CDR3 is 17 residues. V was trimmed by 0 bases and J by 0 bases, leaving 14 bases between them. Per germline, CDR1 LNHNV and CDR2 YYDKDF (reference sequence). The CDR3 region has the DNA TGTGCCACCAGCAGAGAAGGAGGGCAACCCTTGAACACTGAAGCTTTCTTT. Its protein product is CATSREGGQPLNTEAFF.

This CDR3 reads CASSDPQAGNTEAFF. In nucleotides, the CDR3 is TGTGCCAGCAGTGACCCCCAGGCGGGTAACACTGAAGCTTTCTTT. The V call is TRBV25-1, the J call TRBJ1-1, with D unresolved. The germline CDR1 and CDR2 sequences are MGHDK and SYGVNS. The CDR3 has 15 residues. Trimming took 3 bases from V and 2 from J, leaving 13 bases between them.

This chain joins TRBV5-1 and TRBJ1-2, with D possibly matching TRBD1 (5 bases). The CDR3 totals 15 residues. Trimming took off 7 bases at V and 0 bases at J, with 16 bases between the two ends. CDR1 is SGHRS, CDR2 YFSETQ, per germline. The chain's CDR3 is CASGQGPTANYGYTF. CDR3 nucleotide sequence: TGCGCCAGCGGCCAGGGCCCAACAGCTAACTATGGCTACACCTTC.

V gene TRBV11-2 combines with J gene TRBJ1-5, with D tentatively TRBD1 (6 bases). This CDR3 is 16 amino acids long. Trimming took 2 bases from V and 7 from J, leaving 18 bases between them. Per the germline V gene, CDR1 is SGHAT and CDR2 is FQNNGV. As DNA, the CDR3 is TGTGCCAGCAGCTTAACATTATCAGGGGTCAGCCAGCCCCAGCATTTT. It encodes CASSLTLSGVSQPQHF.

V usage is TRBV7-8 and J usage is TRBJ1-6; D gene unclear. Germline loops: CDR1 SGHVS, CDR2 FQNEAQ. Trimming took off 2 bases at V and 8 bases at J, with 13 bases between the two ends. CDR3 size: 15 residues. Here the CDR3 reads CASSLFRVEDSPLHF. The CDR3 coding sequence is TGTGCCAGCAGCTTATTCCGGGTCGAGGATTCACCCCTCCACTTT.

CDR3 coding DNA: TGTGCCAGTAGTATAACCCCGGGGGTATCAGATACGCAGTATTTT. Translating it yields CASSITPGVSDTQYF. The chain employs TRBV19 and TRBJ2-3; a possible D gene is TRBD2 (6 bases). Germline CDR1 and CDR2: LNHDA and SQIVND (reference sequence). Between the trimmed V and J ends, which lost 2 bases and 4 bases, there was a span of 13 bases. The CDR3 sequence is 15 residues long.

V and J are TRBV19 and TRBJ2-7; 10 bases fit TRBD1. V dropped 5 bases and J dropped 3; count of bases not matched to a gene: 1. This CDR3 contains 13 residues. Germline-derived CDR1 and CDR2 are LNHDA and SQIVND (reference sequence). The CDR3 DNA reads TGTGCCAGTAGTTGGGACAGGGGCTACGAGCAGTACTTC. This codes for CASSWDRGYEQYF.

The V gene is TRBV2, the J gene TRBJ2-3; TRBD1 agrees at 7 bases. Looked up from germline, CDR1 is SNHLY and CDR2 is FYNNEI. V gave up 7 bases and J gave up 0 bases; unmatched junction bases: 7. The CDR3 runs 15 residues. The CDR3 sequence: CASTGQVLSTDTQYF. As DNA, the CDR3 is TGTGCCAGCACCGGACAGGTTCTTAGCACAGATACGCAGTATTTT.

The genes are TRBV12-5 and TRBJ1-2; 8 bases are shared with TRBD1. There are 13 residues in the CDR3. CDR1 is LGHNT, CDR2 FRNRAP, per germline. V shed 6 bases and J 7 bases; nucleotides not matched to a gene: 7. The CDR3 sequence is CASGTGQGPGYTF. CDR3 coding DNA: TGTGCTAGTGGCACAGGACAGGGACCTGGCTACACCTTC.

The V and J genes are TRBV4-1 and TRBJ2-7, with D possibly TRBD2 on 5 matching bases. Germline CDR1 is MGHRA and CDR2 is YSYEKL. V was pared by 2 bases and J by 2 bases, with 7 bases between. The length of the CDR3 is 13 residues. Here the CDR3 reads CASSQSGTYEQYF. The CDR3 bases are TGCGCCAGCAGCCAATCCGGGACCTACGAGCAGTACTTC.

The sample holds one count of this clone. The V gene is TRBV5-1, the J gene TRBJ2-2; TRBD1 matches at 8 bases. CDR1 and CDR2 from the germline V gene are SGHRS and YFSETQ. The CDR3 runs to 15 residues. V trimming: 6 bases; J trimming: 1 base; junction bases outside the gene matches: 5. The CDR3 nucleotides read TGCGCCAGCACCCGGACAGGGTTGAACACCGGGGAGCTGTTTTTT. This encodes CASTRTGLNTGELFF.

The chain carries TRBV18 and TRBJ1-1; D is unresolved. From germline, CDR1 is KGHSH and CDR2 LQKENI. The CDR3 is 15 amino acids. V was shortened by 3 bases and J by 5 bases, with 16 bases between the two germline ends. DNA of the CDR3: TGTGCCAGCTCACCTCCCGGCGGACTTGCGACTGAAGCTTTCTTT. Amino acids: CASSPPGGLATEAFF. The full variable domain, completed using reference TRBV18 and TRBJ1-1, is NAGVMQNPRHLVRRRGQEARLRCSPMKGHSHVYWYRQLPEEGLKFMVYLQKENIIDESGMPKERFSAEFPKEGPSILRIQQVVRGDSAAYFCASSPPGGLATEAFFGQGTRLTVV.

The chain has TRBV11-3 and TRBJ2-3; D is unresolved. CDR3 length: 13 amino acids. With 4 bases removed from V and 0 bases from J, the gap between germline ends came to 5 bases. Germline loops: CDR1 SGHNT, CDR2 YENEEA. The CDR3: CASSSPSTDTQYF. For the CDR3, the DNA is TGTGCCAGCAGCTCCCCTAGCACAGATACGCAGTATTTT.

J is TRBJ1-1 and V is TRBV7-6; TRBD1 might be the D (6 bases). V was clipped by 5 bases and J by 5 bases, with 15 bases between them. There are 14 residues in the CDR3. Germline V CDR1 and CDR2: SGHVS, FNYEAQ. The CDR3 spells CASSPQGFVTEAFF. The CDR3, as DNA: TGTGCCAGCAGCCCCCAGGGGTTTGTGACTGAAGCTTTCTTT.

This clone was counted once. This chain links TRBV7-6 with TRBJ2-3; D is undetermined. Trimming cost V 4 bases and J 6 bases, with 8 bases left between them. Germline CDR1 reads SGHVS; CDR2 reads FNYEAQ. This CDR3 comprises 12 residues. This CDR3 reads CASSSQADTQYF. The CDR3 DNA reads TGTGCCAGCAGCTCCCAGGCTGATACGCAGTATTTT.

This clone was seen a single time. The genes are TRBV27 and TRBJ2-7, with 9 bases aligning to TRBD2. J gave up 3 bases and V 2 bases, and 5 bases lay outside the gene matches. Germline assignment: CDR1 MNHEY and CDR2 SMNVEV (reference sequence). This CDR3 is built from 15 residues. The CDR3 here is CASSLPSGVRYEQYF. The CDR3 nucleotides read TGTGCCAGCAGTTTACCTAGCGGGGTCCGCTACGAGCAGTACTTC.

This chain links TRBV19 with TRBJ1-5; 9 bases agree with TRBD1. Trimming cost V 6 bases and J 6 bases; bases outside gene matches: 6. CDR1 is LNHDA, CDR2 SQIVND, per germline (reference sequence). This CDR3 spans 14 amino acids. In DNA, the CDR3 is TGTGCCAGTAGGCCGGGACAGGGCATTCAGCCCCAGCATTTT. Its protein is CASRPGQGIQPQHF. Together with reference TRBV19 and TRBJ1-5, the CDR3 gives the full variable domain: DGGITQSPKYLFRKEGQNVTLSCEQNLNHDAMYWYRQDPGQGLRLIYYSQIVNDFQKGDIAEGYSVSREKKESFPLTVTSAQKNPTAFYLCASRPGQGIQPQHFGDGTRLSIL.

In its sample, this clone was seen once. The V call is TRBV7-9, the J call TRBJ2-4; the D gene is possibly TRBD1 (6 bases). Trimming cost V 5 bases and J 5 bases, with 10 bases left between them. CDR1 and CDR2 from the germline V gene are SEHNR and FQNEAQ (reference sequence). The CDR3 spans 13 residues. The CDR3 nucleotides read TGTGCCAGCAGCCTACGGACAGAAAACATTCAGTACTTC. This codes for CASSLRTENIQYF.

This clone occurred a few times. V usage is TRBV7-2 and J usage is TRBJ1-1; D is possibly TRBD1 (5 bases). Trimming took 5 bases from V and 4 from J, leaving 11 bases between them. This CDR3 comprises 13 residues. Germline CDR1 and CDR2: SGHTA and FQGNSA. In DNA, the CDR3 is TGTGCCAGCAGCCAGGGACTTCGCACTGAAGCTTTCTTT. The encoded protein is CASSQGLRTEAFF.

V and J are TRBV7-9 and TRBJ2-1; D perhaps matches TRBD2 (5 bases). Germline CDR1 is SEHNR and CDR2 is FQNEAQ (reference sequence). Trimming shortened V by 8 bases and J by 1 base, and 18 bases separated the two germline ends. The CDR3 length is 16 residues. The CDR3 here is CASELSTRTSYNEQFF. The CDR3 DNA is TGTGCCAGCGAACTATCTACTAGAACGTCCTACAATGAGCAGTTCTTC. The variable domain in full, with the rest retrieved from reference TRBV7-9 and TRBJ2-1, is DTGVSQNPRHKITKRGQNVTFRCDPISEHNRLYWYRQTLGQGPEFLTYFQNEAQLEKSRLLSDRFSAERPKGSFSTLEIQRTEQGDSAMYLCASELSTRTSYNEQFFGPGTRLTVL.

The chain is built from TRBV19 and TRBJ2-1; TRBD1 agrees at 7 bases. V lost 10 bases, J lost 6 bases, and 9 bases stayed unmatched. CDR3 length: 13 residues. Germline lookup yields CDR1 LNHDA and CDR2 SQIVND (reference sequence). CDR3 sequence reads: CAISDRAGNEQFF. In DNA form, the CDR3 reads TGTGCCATTTCCGACAGGGCGGGCAATGAGCAGTTCTTC.

The chain couples TRBV27 to TRBJ2-6; no firm D call. The V gene's germline CDR1 is MNHEY and CDR2 SMNVEV (reference sequence). V was cut by 5 bases and J by 0 bases, with 2 bases left in between. This CDR3 contains 13 residues. CDR3 residues: CASSLSGANVLTF. The CDR3 nucleotides are TGTGCCAGCAGTCTCTCTGGGGCCAACGTCCTGACTTTC.

The chain joins TRBV27 to TRBJ2-1; 12 bases are a match to TRBD2. This CDR3 region has 16 residues. Germline CDR1 is MNHEY and CDR2 is SMNVEV (reference sequence). Germline trimming cut 8 bases from V and 4 bases from J; bases unmatched to any gene: 9. Here the CDR3 DNA reads TGTGCCAGCCGACTAGCGGGGGCCACGGGGTACAATGAGCAGTTCTTC. Protein: CASRLAGATGYNEQFF.

The J gene is TRBJ1-1, the V gene TRBV15; unclear D gene. CDR3 size: 13 residues. Germline assignment: CDR1 LNHNV and CDR2 YYDKDF (reference sequence). The V and J ends lost 1 base and 7 bases respectively, with 10 bases between them. CDR3 residues: CATSRVRGNEAFF. As DNA, the CDR3 is TGTGCCACCAGCAGAGTTCGAGGGAATGAAGCTTTCTTT.